Described below is a single T cell receptor beta chain sequence and its context. Its antigen is undetermined. The CDR3 runs to 14 residues. Germline V CDR1 and CDR2: LNHDA, SQIVND (reference sequence). Trimming at V came to 6 bases and at J to 5 bases, leaving 8 bases not matched to a gene. TCRdb re-called the PCR reads with MiXCR, one entry per CDR3 protein. The table has over 70,000 distinct CDR3 sequences, approximately 23% seen once; the top ten hold approximately 0.78%. These data belong to a study of molecular identifiers for immune sequencing clone quantification. Study-wide points: Researchers reportedly could pick up spiked Jurkat TCR RNA from one cell mixed into about 970,000 naive cells. Identical TCR molecules can share a barcode, and this sharing could underestimate highly expanded clone sizes.

Sorted cell numbers of about 19,000 to 1,000,000, with 10%, 30% or 50% RNA, served as input for naive CD8 libraries. CD8+CD4-CCR7+CD45RA+ cells were sorted as naive CD8 T cells. The origin of this receptor is a human donor in good health. Some libraries in this study had Jurkat cell RNA spiked in. The rearrangement links TRBV19 to TRBJ2-7; TRBD1 aligns across 9 bases. Sequenced sample: naive CD8+ T cells from blood, with Jurkat cell RNA spiked in. Subset of the sample: FACS-sorted CD8+CD4-CCR7+CD45RA+ naive T cells. CDR3 sequence: CASSPGQGSHEQYF. CDR3 bases: TGTGCCAGTAGCCCGGGACAGGGAAGCCACGAGCAGTACTTC.